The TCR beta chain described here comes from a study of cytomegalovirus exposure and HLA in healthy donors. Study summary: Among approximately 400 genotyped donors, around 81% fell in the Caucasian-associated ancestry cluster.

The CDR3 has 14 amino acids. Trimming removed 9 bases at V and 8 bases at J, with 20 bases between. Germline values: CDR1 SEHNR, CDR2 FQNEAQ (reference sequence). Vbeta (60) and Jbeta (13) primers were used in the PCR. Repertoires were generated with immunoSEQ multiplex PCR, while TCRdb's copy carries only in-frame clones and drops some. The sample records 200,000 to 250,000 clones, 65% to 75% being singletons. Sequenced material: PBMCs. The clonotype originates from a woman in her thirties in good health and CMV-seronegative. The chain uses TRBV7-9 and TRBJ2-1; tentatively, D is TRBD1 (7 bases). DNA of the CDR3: TGTGCCAGTCTCGGAGGGGGACAGTTCGATGAGCAGTTCTTC. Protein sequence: CASLGGGQFDEQFF.